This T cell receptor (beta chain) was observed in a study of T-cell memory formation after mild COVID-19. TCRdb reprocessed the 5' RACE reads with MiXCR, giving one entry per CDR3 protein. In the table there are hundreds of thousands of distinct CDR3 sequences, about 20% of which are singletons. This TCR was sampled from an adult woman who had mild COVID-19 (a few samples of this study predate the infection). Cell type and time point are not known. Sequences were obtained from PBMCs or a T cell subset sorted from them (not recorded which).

CDR3 sequence (DNA): TGTGCCAGCAGCCAAGTGTCCGCGGGGAGCTCCTACAATGAGCAGTTCTTC. Encoded protein: CASSQVSAGSSYNEQFF. The chain recombines TRBV4-2 with TRBJ2-1; the D gene is possibly TRBD2 (6 bases). V gave up 1 base and J gave up 0 bases, with 13 bases separating them. Germline V CDR1 and CDR2: LGHNA, YNFKEQ. The CDR3 spans 17 residues.